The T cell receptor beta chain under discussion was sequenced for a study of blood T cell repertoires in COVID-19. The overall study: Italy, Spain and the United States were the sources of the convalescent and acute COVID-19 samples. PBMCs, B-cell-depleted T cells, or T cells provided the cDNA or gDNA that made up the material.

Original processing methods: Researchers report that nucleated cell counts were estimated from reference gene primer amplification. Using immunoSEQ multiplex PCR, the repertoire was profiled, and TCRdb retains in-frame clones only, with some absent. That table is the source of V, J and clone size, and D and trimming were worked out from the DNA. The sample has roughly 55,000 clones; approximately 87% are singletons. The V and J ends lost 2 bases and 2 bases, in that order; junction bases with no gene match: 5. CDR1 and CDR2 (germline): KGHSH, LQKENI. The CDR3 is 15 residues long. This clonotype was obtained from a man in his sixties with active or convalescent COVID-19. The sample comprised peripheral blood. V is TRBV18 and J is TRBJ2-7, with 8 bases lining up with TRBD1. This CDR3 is CASSPSGQGPYEQYF. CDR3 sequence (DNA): TGTGCCAGCTCACCATCCGGACAGGGACCCTACGAGCAGTACTTC.